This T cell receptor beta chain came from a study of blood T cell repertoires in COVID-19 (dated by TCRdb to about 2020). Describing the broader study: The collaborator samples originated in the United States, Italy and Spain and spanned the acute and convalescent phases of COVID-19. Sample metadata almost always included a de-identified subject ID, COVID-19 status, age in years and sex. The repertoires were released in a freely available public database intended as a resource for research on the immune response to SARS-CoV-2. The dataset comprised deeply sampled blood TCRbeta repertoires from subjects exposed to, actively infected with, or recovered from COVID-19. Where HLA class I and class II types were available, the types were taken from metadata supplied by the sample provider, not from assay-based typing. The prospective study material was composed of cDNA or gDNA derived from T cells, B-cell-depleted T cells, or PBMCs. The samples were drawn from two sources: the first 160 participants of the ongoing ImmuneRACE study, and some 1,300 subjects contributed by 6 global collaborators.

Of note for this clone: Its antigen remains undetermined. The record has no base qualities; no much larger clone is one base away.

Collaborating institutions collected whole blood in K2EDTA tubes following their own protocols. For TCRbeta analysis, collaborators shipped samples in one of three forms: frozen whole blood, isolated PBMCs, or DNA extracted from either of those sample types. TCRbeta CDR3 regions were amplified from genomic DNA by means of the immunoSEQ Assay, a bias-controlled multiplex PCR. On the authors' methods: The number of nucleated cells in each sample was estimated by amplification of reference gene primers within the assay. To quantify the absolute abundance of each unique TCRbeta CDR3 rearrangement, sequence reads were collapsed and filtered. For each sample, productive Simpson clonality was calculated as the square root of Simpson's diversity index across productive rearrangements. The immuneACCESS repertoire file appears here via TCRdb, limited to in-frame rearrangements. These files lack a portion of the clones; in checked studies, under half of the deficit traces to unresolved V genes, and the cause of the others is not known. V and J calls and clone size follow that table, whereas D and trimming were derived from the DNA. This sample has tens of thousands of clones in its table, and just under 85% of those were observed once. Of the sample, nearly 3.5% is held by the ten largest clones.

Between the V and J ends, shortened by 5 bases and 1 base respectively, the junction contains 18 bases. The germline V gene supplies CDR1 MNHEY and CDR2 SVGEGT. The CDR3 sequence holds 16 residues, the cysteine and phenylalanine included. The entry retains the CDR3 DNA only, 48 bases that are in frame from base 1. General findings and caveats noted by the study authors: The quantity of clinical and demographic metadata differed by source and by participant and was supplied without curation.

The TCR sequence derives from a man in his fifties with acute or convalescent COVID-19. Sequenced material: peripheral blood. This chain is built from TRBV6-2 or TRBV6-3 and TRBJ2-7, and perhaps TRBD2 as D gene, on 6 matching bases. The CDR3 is CASSLAGHHPSYEQYF. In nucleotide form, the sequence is TGTGCCAGCAGTCTTGCGGGGCACCACCCTTCCTACGAGCAGTACTTC.